Below are 11 T cell receptor beta chains sequenced from a single sample in a study of cytomegalovirus exposure and HLA in healthy donors. The PCR ran on 60 Vbeta and 13 Jbeta primers. The assay was immunoSEQ multiplex PCR, and TCRdb's table has in-frame clones only and misses some. The table lists about 55,000 clones, 65% to 85% of them singletons. Sequencing was performed on PBMCs. The receptors were gathered from a man in his thirties or forties in good health and CMV-seronegative.

The chain has TRBV7-8 and TRBJ2-1; 10 nucleotides agree with TRBD2. Per the germline V gene, CDR1 is SGHVS and CDR2 is FQNEAQ. This CDR3 contains 21 residues. V dropped 9 bases and J dropped 0; count of bases not matched to a gene: 23. The CDR3 reads CASRHSRLAGAQKRSYNEQFF. The CDR3 DNA follows: TGTGCCAGTCGACACTCGAGGCTAGCGGGGGCCCAAAAACGCTCCTACAATGAGCAGTTCTTC.

On this clone: The junction does not match germline at one end; this may be a read error. The CDR3 DNA reads as TGTTCCAGCAGCCGAGGGGACAGGGGGCGTACTGACTATGGCTACACCTTC. Protein sequence: CSSSRGDRGRTDYGYTF. J is TRBJ1-2 and V is TRBV7-9; 12 nucleotides line up with TRBD1. The CDR3 is 17 residues long. The V gene's germline CDR1 is SEHNR and CDR2 FQNEAQ (reference sequence).

This chain's CDR3 is CASSFQGADEQYF. CDR3 nucleotides: TGTGCCAGCAGCTTCCAGGGGGCCGACGAGCAGTACTTC. The rearrangement links TRBV5-4 to TRBJ2-7; TRBD1 aligns across 8 bases. Germline CDR1 reads SGHNT; CDR2 reads YYREEE (reference sequence). Germline trimming cut 2 bases from V and 5 bases from J; bases unmatched to any gene: 3. This CDR3 comprises 13 residues.

V gene TRBV25-1 combines with J gene TRBJ1-2, with 8 bases matching TRBD1. The ends lost 2 bases at V and 3 bases at J; junction bases unmatched: 5. This CDR3 spans 15 amino acids. Germline assignment: CDR1 MGHDK and CDR2 SYGVNS. The CDR3 spells CASSEGQGPYYGYTF. The CDR3 region has the DNA TGTGCCAGCAGTGAAGGACAGGGACCTTACTATGGCTACACCTTC.

CDR3 sequence (DNA): TGTGCCAGCAGTGAATTCGAAGGGGGCAGAACTGAAGCTTTCTTT. It encodes CASSEFEGGRTEAFF. V and J are TRBV25-1 and TRBJ1-1; TRBD1 aligns across 7 bases. Trimming cost V 1 base and J 5 bases; bases outside gene matches: 7. The CDR3 spans 15 residues. In germline, CDR1 is MGHDK, CDR2 SYGVNS. Full variable domain (outside the CDR3, taken from reference TRBV25-1 and TRBJ1-1): EADIYQTPRYLVIGTGKKITLECSQTMGHDKMYWYQQDPGMELHLIHYSYGVNSTEKGDLSSESTVSRIRTEHFPLTLESARPSHTSQYLCASSEFEGGRTEAFFGQGTRLTVV.

This CDR3 is CASSSGTGVVTEAFF. CDR3 coding DNA: TGTGCCAGCAGCTCCGGGACAGGGGTGGTCACTGAAGCTTTCTTT. The V and J genes are TRBV7-2 and TRBJ1-1; 10 nucleotides agree with TRBD1. The CDR3 runs 15 residues. Germline V gives CDR1 SGHTA, CDR2 FQGNSA. Losses at the gene ends were 4 bases for V and 4 bases for J; bases not matched to a gene: 6.

The rearrangement links TRBV28 to TRBJ2-3; 7 nucleotides align to TRBD1. V lost 7 bases and J lost 2; bases outside the gene matches: 6. Germline V CDR1 and CDR2: MDHEN, SYDVKM. The CDR3 totals 14 residues. The CDR3 region has the DNA TGTGCCAGCACCCGGGACAGCCCCACAGATACGCAGTATTTT. Its protein is CASTRDSPTDTQYF.

A few counts support this clone. CDR3 loop: CASSPGGFQETQYF. CDR3 DNA sequence: TGTGCCAGCTCACCTGGCGGTTTTCAAGAGACCCAGTACTTC. The rearrangement uses TRBV18 and TRBJ2-5; D uncertain. The CDR3 has 14 residues. Germline V CDR1 and CDR2: KGHSH, LQKENI. With 3 bases removed from V and 2 bases from J, the gap between germline ends came to 10 bases.

The CDR3 DNA follows: TGTGCCAGCAGCGAGGGACAGTCGAACACCGGGGAGCTGTTTTTT. Residues: CASSEGQSNTGELFF. The chain has TRBV7-9 and TRBJ2-2; 7 nucleotides line up with TRBD1. Germline CDR1 reads SEHNR; CDR2 reads FQNEAQ (reference sequence). The CDR3 spans 15 residues. J was trimmed by 0 bases and V by 5 bases; bases with no gene match: 3.

V is TRBV18 and J is TRBJ2-7; the D gene is possibly TRBD1 (5 bases). This CDR3 comprises 15 residues. CDR1 is KGHSH and CDR2 is LQKENI in the germline V gene. The V gene lost 3 bases and the J gene lost 0 bases, with 12 bases spanning the gap. CDR3 DNA: TGTGCCAGCTCACCTCGCCAGGGCCTCTCCTACGAGCAGTACTTC. It codes for CASSPRQGLSYEQYF.

V usage is TRBV18 and J usage is TRBJ1-3; the D is unclear. Per germline, CDR1 KGHSH and CDR2 LQKENI. The CDR3 contains 15 residues. Trimming removed 0 bases at V and 4 bases at J, with 10 bases between. In DNA, the CDR3 is TGTGCCAGCTCACCACCGGCAAAACAGGGAAACACCATATATTTT. Its translation is CASSPPAKQGNTIYF.